The text below deals with one T cell receptor beta chain. The antigen remains undetermined. This sample was included in a study of T-cell reconstitution after alpha-beta-depleted transplantation in children. Findings and caveats of the study: Expanded graft clones, several hundred of them, were reportedly the source of alpha-beta T cells about two months after transplant. Hyperexpanded clones declined; after one year, newly produced T cells mostly supplied diversity. There were some patients whose high TCRbeta diversity at day 60 came from surviving recipient T cells and thymic progenitors.

TCRbeta library preparation incorporated unique molecular identifiers. MiXCR, run by TCRdb on the PCR reads, gives a single entry per CDR3 protein. The sample yields about 870,000 distinct CDR3 sequences, approximately 15% seen once. J lost 0 bases, V lost 3 bases, and 8 bases had no gene match. Germline V CDR1 and CDR2: SGDLS, YYNGEE. This CDR3 has 18 residues. The sample in question was PBMCs, mostly from graft donor cells, obtained 360 days after TCRalphabeta/CD19-depleted stem cell transplant. The receptor comes from a male patient between 10 and 17 years old who had a stem cell transplant for acute lymphoblastic leukemia, so the T cells may come from the graft donor. This sequence joins TRBV9 and TRBJ2-2; 10 positions match TRBD2. The CDR3, as DNA: TGTGCCAGCAGCGCAGGCGGACTAGCGGACCCGAACACCGGGGAGCTGTTTTTT. Translation: CASSAGGLADPNTGELFF.